This T cell receptor (beta chain) was recovered during a study of T cell responses to AZD1222 COVID-19 vaccine. Study-level points and caveats: Seropositivity was recorded at baseline in only six AZD1222 recipients. CD4 TCRs associated with vaccination spanned spike, dominating at 160-218 and 743-854. Every sample of the repertoires postdated the peak T cell response.

Repertoires were generated with immunoSEQ multiplex PCR, while TCRdb's copy carries only in-frame clones and drops some. The sample consists of around 110,000 clones, roughly nine tenths of them appearing once. Of note for this clone: Antigen unknown.

CDR1 and CDR2 (germline): LNHDA, SQIVND (reference sequence). Trimming removed 5 bases from V and 2 bases from J, with 10 bases in between. This CDR3 has 14 amino acids. This specimen consisted of peripheral blood, obtained 28 days after the second AZD1222 dose. This clonotype originated in an adult who received the AZD1222 COVID-19 vaccine. The chain combines TRBV19 with TRBJ2-1, with unresolved D. This CDR3 reads CASSLFSPYNEQFF. CDR3 DNA sequence: TGTGCCAGTAGTTTATTTTCCCCCTACAATGAGCAGTTCTTC.